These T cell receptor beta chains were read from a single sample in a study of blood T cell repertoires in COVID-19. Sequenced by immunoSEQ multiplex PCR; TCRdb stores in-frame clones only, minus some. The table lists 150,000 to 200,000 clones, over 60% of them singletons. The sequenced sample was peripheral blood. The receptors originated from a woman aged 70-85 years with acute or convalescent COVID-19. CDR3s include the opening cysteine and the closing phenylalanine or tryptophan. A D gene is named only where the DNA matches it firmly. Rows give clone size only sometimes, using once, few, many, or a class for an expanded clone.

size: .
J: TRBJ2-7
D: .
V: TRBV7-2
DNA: TGTGCCAGCAGCTTAGCGGGAGACCCCTACGAGCAGTACTTC
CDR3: CASSLAGDPYEQYF

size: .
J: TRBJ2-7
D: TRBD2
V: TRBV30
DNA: TGTGCCTGGAGTGGCCGGGACTATTCCTACGAGCAGTACTTC
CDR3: CAWSGRDYSYEQYF

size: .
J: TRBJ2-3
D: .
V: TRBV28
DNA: TGTGCCAGCAGTTTATGGGGGAGTGGGGAAACAGATACGCAGTATTTT
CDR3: CASSLWGSGETDTQYF

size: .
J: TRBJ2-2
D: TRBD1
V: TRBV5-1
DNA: TGCGCCAGCAGTTCTCAGGGGGACACCGGGGAGCTGTTTTTT
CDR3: CASSSQGDTGELFF

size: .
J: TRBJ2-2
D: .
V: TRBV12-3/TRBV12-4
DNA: TGTGCCAGCAGTTTAACTGGTGGCGGGGAGCTGTTTTTT
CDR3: CASSLTGGGELFF

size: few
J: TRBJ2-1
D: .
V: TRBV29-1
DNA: TGCAGCGTTGTCACCCTAACAGAATACAATGAGCAGTTCTTC
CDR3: CSVVTLTEYNEQFF

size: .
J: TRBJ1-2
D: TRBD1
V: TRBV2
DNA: TGTGCCAGCAGTGTTAAACAGGGGGCTTACTATGGCTACACCTTC
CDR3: CASSVKQGAYYGYTF

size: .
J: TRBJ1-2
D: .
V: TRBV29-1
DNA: TGCAGCGTTACCCAGGGTTTGGGAGGCTACACCTTC
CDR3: CSVTQGLGGYTF

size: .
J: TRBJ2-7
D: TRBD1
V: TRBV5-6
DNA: TGTGCCAGCAGCTCGAAGGCGACAGGGGGCCCCTACGAGCAGTACTTC
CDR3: CASSSKATGGPYEQYF

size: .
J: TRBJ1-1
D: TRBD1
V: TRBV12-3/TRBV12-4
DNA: TGTGCCAGCAGTGCAGGGGGTCCTGAAGCTTTCTTT
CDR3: CASSAGGPEAFF

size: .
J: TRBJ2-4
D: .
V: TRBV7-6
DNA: TGTGCCAGCAGCATAGGGGGACAAAGCATTCAGTACTTC
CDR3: CASSIGGQSIQYF

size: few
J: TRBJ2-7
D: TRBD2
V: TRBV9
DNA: TGTGCCAGCAGCCCTCAAGCGGGGGTCTACGAGCAGTACTTC
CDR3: CASSPQAGVYEQYF

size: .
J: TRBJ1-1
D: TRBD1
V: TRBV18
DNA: TGTGCCAGCTCACCACGGACAGGGGGCTTGAACACTGAAGCTTTCTTT
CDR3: CASSPRTGGLNTEAFF

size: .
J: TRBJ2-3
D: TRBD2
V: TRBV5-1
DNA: TGCGCCAGCAGCTTGGAGGGCCGGGACTATGATACGCAGTATTTT
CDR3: CASSLEGRDYDTQYF

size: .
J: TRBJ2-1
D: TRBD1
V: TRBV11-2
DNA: TGTGCCAGCAGGATGCTCGGGACAGGGAGGAACAATGAGCAGTTCTTC
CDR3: CASRMLGTGRNNEQFF

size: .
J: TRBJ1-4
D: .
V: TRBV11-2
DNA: TGTGCCAGCAGTTCCGGGTCACCCAATGAAAAACTGTTTTTT
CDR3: CASSSGSPNEKLFF

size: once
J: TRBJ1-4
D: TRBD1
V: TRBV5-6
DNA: TGTGCCAGCAGCTATGCCGGGACAGCGAATGAAAAACTGTTTTTT
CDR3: CASSYAGTANEKLFF

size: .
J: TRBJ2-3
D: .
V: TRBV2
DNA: TGTGCCAGCGGCGAGAGTCGGCTAGCAGATACGCAGTATTTT
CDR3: CASGESRLADTQYF

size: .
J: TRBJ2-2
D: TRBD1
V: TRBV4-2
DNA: TGTGCCAGCAGCCAAGGGGCAGGGGGCAGAGTGAACACCGGGGAGCTGTTTTTT
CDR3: CASSQGAGGRVNTGELFF

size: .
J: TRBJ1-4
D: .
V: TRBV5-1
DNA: TGCGCCAGCAGGGAGCTACCCCGGGAAAAACTGTTTTTT
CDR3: CASRELPREKLFF

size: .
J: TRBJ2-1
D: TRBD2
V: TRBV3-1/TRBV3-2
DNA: TGTGCCAGCAGCCCACTAGCGGGAGGGCCCTACAATGAGCAGTTCTTC
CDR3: CASSPLAGGPYNEQFF

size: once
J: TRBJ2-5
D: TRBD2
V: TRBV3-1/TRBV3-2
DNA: TGTGCCAGCAGCCAAGTGTCTAGCGGGAGTATGCAGACCCAGTACTTC
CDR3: CASSQVSSGSMQTQYF

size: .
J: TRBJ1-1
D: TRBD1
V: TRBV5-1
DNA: TGCGCCAGCAGCTTGGCCCTAGGCAGGGGGCGGAACACTGAAGCTTTCTTT
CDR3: CASSLALGRGRNTEAFF

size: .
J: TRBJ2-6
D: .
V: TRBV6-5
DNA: TGTGCCAGCAGAGGGGGTCTCTCTGGGGCCAACGTCCTGACTTTC
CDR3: CASRGGLSGANVLTF

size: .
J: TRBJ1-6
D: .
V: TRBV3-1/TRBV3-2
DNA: TGTGCCAGCAGCCAATTAGAAGGGGTCGGTTCACCCCTCCACTTT
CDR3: CASSQLEGVGSPLHF

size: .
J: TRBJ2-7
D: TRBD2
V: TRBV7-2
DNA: TGTGCCAGCAGCTTAGCGGACAACCGTTTGCGGGAGGTGGGGGAGCAGTACTTC
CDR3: CASSLADNRLREVGEQYF

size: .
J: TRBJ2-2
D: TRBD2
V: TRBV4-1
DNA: TGCGCCAGCAGCCAGGGACTAGGTCTATGGGAGCTGTTTTTT
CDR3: CASSQGLGLWELFF

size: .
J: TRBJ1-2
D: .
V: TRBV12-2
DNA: TGTGCAAGTCGCTCTTACTCCGGACAGGGGGCTTCTAACTATGGCTACACCTTC
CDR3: CASRSYSGQGASNYGYTF

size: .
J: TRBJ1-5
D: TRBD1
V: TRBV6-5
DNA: TGTGCCAGCCGAGGTTTGGACAGGATCAATCAGCCCCAGCATTTT
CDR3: CASRGLDRINQPQHF

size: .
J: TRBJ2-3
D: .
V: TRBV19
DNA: TGTGCCAGTTCTCGCACAGATACGCAGTATTTT
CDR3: CASSRTDTQYF

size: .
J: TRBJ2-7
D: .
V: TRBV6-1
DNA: TGTGCCAGCAGTGAAGCATTGCCAGTCTCCTACGAGCAGTACTTC
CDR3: CASSEALPVSYEQYF

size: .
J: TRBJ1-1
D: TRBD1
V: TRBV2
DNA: TGTGCCAGCAGGGGGGGACAGGGACTGAACACTGAAGCTTTCTTT
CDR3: CASRGGQGLNTEAFF

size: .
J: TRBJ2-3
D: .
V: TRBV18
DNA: TGTGCCAGCTCACCGGTGGGGGCTGCAGATACGCAGTATTTT
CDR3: CASSPVGAADTQYF

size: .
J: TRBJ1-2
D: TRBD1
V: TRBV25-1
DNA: TGTGCCAGCAGTCGACAGGGAACCTATGGCTACACCTTC
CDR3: CASSRQGTYGYTF

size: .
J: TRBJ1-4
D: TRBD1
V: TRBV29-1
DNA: TGCAGCGTTGATAGACAGGGGAACGAAAAACTGTTTTTT
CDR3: CSVDRQGNEKLFF

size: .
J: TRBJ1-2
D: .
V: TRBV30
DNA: TGTGCCTGGAGCACAGAAGACTATGGCTACACCTTC
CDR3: CAWSTEDYGYTF

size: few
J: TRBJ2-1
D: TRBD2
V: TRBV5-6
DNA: TGTGCCAGCAGCCCCCCAACCGGGACTAGGTCCCTCAATGAGCAGTTCTTC
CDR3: CASSPPTGTRSLNEQFF

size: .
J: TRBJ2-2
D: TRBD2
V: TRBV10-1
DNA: TGCGCCGCCCTCCGAATTAGCGGGAACACCCCCGGGGAGCTGTTTTTT
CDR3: CAALRISGNTPGELFF

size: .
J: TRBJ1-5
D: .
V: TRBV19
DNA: TGTGCCAGTAGTGCCCTATACTATAGCAATCAGCCCCAGCATTTT
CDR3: CASSALYYSNQPQHF

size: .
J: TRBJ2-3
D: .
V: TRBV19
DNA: TGTGCCAGTAGTATGGAGTTAGGTCGAACAGATACGCAGTATTTT
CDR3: CASSMELGRTDTQYF

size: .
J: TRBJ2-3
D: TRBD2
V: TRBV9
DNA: TGTGCCAGCAGCCCCATGGGAGGGACAGATACGCAGTATTTT
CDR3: CASSPMGGTDTQYF

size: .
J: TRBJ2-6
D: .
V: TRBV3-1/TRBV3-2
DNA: TGTGCCAGCAGCCAAGCAGGGGCTGGGGCCAACGTCCTGACTTTC
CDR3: CASSQAGAGANVLTF

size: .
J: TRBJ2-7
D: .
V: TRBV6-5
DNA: TGTGCCAGCAGGGACAACCCAAGCTCCTACGAGCAGTACTTC
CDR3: CASRDNPSSYEQYF

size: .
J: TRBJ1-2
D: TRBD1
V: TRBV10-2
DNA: TGCGCCAGCAGTGAGCCGACCGACAGGGACCAAGGCTACACCTTC
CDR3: CASSEPTDRDQGYTF

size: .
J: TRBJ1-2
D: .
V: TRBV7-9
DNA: TGTGCCAGCACCCGGGACATACCAAGCGGGGACTATGGCTACACCTTC
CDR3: CASTRDIPSGDYGYTF

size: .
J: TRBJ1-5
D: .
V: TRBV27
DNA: TGTGCCAGCAGTTCTCAGGGATATAGCAATCAGCCCCAGCATTTT
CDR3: CASSSQGYSNQPQHF

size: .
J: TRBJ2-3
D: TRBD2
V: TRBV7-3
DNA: TGTGCCAGCAGCTTATTTGCTAGCGGGTCTAGCACAGATACGCAGTATTTT
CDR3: CASSLFASGSSTDTQYF

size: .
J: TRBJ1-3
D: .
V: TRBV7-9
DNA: TGTGCCAGCAGCCGAGCGTCGGGGGGTTCTGGAAACACCATATATTTT
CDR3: CASSRASGGSGNTIYF

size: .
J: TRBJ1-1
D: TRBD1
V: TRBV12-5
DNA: TGTGCTAGTGCTCGGGACAGCTACACTGAAGCTTTCTTT
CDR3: CASARDSYTEAFF